The 32 T cell receptor beta chains below all came from one sample that was sequenced in a study of T cells in women clearing cervical HPV infection. Assay used: immunoSEQ multiplex PCR; TCRdb lists only in-frame clones, some missing. The sample table includes 21,000 or so clones. The sequencing input was blood buffy coat. Source of these receptors: a woman between 18 and 70 years old with a cervical HPV16 infection that either progressed to CIN3+ or cleared (not recorded which).

Of note for this clone: The DNA ends 3 residues before the CDR3 does, and the rest of the CDR3 is filled in from the germline J gene. V gene TRBV5-1 combines with J gene TRBJ1-1; the match to TRBD1 covers 7 bases. The ends lost 0 bases at V and 4 bases at J; junction bases unmatched: 6. The CDR3 contains 15 residues. In germline, CDR1 is SGHRS, CDR2 YFSETQ. The part of the CDR3 DNA that was read is TGCGCCAGCAGCTTGGGTAGGGGGCAAGGCACTGAA. Translated, it gives CASSLGRGQGTE. In full, the CDR3 reads CASSLGRGQGTEAFF. Together with reference TRBV5-1 and TRBJ1-1, the CDR3 gives the full variable domain: KAGVTQTPRYLIKTRGQQVTLSCSPISGHRSVSWYQQTPGQGLQFLFEYFSETQRNKGNFPGRFSGRQFSNSRSEMNVSTLELGDSALYLCASSLGRGQGTEAFFGQGTRLTVV.

In the case of this clone: The read ends 3 residues early relative to the CDR3; the germline J gene fills the gap. V and J are TRBV20-1 and TRBJ2-1, with D perhaps matching TRBD1 or TRBD2 (6 bases each). CDR1 and CDR2 from the germline V gene are DFQATT and SNEGSKA (reference sequence). This CDR3 spans 15 amino acids. The germline V and J ends were trimmed by 1 base and 2 bases, with 12 bases remaining between them. The CDR3 sequence is CSARGAGHTYNEQFF. The CDR3 bases that were read are TGCAGTGCTAGAGGGGCGGGACACACCTACAATGAG.

As regards this clone: The read stops 3 residues short of the end of the CDR3; the missing end is completed from the germline J gene. The rearrangement joins TRBV7-9 to TRBJ2-3; 14 bases line up with TRBD2. This CDR3 is built from 14 residues. Germline CDR1 is SEHNR and CDR2 is FQNEAQ (reference sequence). The part of the CDR3 DNA that was read is TGTGCCAGCAGCTGGGGACTAGCGGGAGAGACG. Its protein is CASSWGLAGET. The complete CDR3 reads CASSWGLAGETQYF.

In the case of this clone: Coverage ceases 3 residues before the CDR3 finishes, and the germline J gene fills in the end. The chain recombines TRBV12-3 or TRBV12-4 with TRBJ1-5, with TRBD1 as a possible D gene (6 bases). V was cut by 3 bases and J by 3 bases, with 9 bases left in between. The CDR3 extends over 14 amino acids. This chain's CDR3 is CASSLQGNNQPQHF. The covered CDR3 bases are TGTGCCAGCAGTTTGCAGGGGAACAATCAGCCC.

A word on this clone: The sequence runs out 3 residues before the end of the CDR3; the remainder is reconstructed from the germline J gene. The gene calls are TRBV5-8 and TRBJ1-4; D gene ambiguous. CDR3 size: 13 residues. V lost 4 bases, J lost 5 bases, and 9 bases lay in between. Germline V lookup: CDR1 SGHTS, CDR2 YDEGEE. CDR3 loop: CASSLFPNEKLFF. CDR3 DNA, as far as it was read: TGTGCCAGCAGCCTTTTCCCGAATGAAAAA.

With respect to this clone: The read stops 3 residues short of the end of the CDR3; the missing end is completed from the germline J gene. The J gene is TRBJ1-3, the V gene TRBV5-4; TRBD1 might be the D (5 bases). Trimming cost V 4 bases and J 4 bases, with 12 bases left between them. Looked up from germline, CDR1 is SGHNT and CDR2 is YYREEE (reference sequence). This CDR3 is 14 amino acids long. CDR3 bases read: TGTGCCAGCAGCCATGACCGGGGGGGAAACACC. Encoded protein: CASSHDRGGNT. The full CDR3 reads CASSHDRGGNTIYF.

With regard to this clone: Coverage ceases 3 residues before the CDR3 finishes, and the germline J gene fills in the end. The V and J genes are TRBV2 and TRBJ2-3; 15 bases line up with TRBD2. The CDR3 consists of 16 residues. In germline, CDR1 is SNHLY, CDR2 FYNNEI. Germline trimming cut 6 bases from V and 6 bases from J; bases unmatched to any gene: 7. CDR3 DNA, as far as it was read: TGTGCCAGCAGGGGGGGACTAGCGGGAGGTGCGGATACG. It is translated as CASRGGLAGGADT. The whole CDR3 protein is CASRGGLAGGADTQYF. The full variable domain, with the rest looked up from reference TRBV2 and TRBJ2-3, is EPEVTQTPSHQVTQMGQEVILRCVPISNHLYFYWYRQILGQKVEFLVSFYNNEISEKSEIFDDQFSVERPDGSNFTLKIRSTKLEDSAMYFCASRGGLAGGADTQYFGPGTRLTVL.

Concerning this clone itself: The CDR3 goes on 3 residues after the read ends, and that part is filled in from the germline J gene. V gene TRBV2 combines with J gene TRBJ1-1; a possible D gene is TRBD1 (6 bases). The CDR3 has 13 residues. V shed 8 bases and J shed 5 bases, with 15 bases lying between them. In germline, CDR1 is SNHLY, CDR2 FYNNEI. CDR3 amino acids: CASDRLVQTEAFF. The sequenced part of the CDR3 DNA is TGTGCCAGCGACAGGCTAGTTCAAACTGAA.

As regards this clone: The read stops 3 residues short of the end of the CDR3; the missing end is completed from the germline J gene. The chain is built from TRBV11-2 and TRBJ1-2; possible D gene TRBD1, 6 bases. The germline CDR1 and CDR2 sequences are SGHAT and FQNNGV. V shed 0 bases and J shed 7 bases, with 12 bases lying between them. This CDR3 has 14 residues. The part of the CDR3 DNA that was read is TGTGCCAGCAGCTTAGAGGGGGGGGCCAGTGGC. Protein sequence: CASSLEGGASG. From start to end, the CDR3 is CASSLEGGASGYTF. The full variable domain, with the rest looked up from reference TRBV11-2 and TRBJ1-2, is EAGVAQSPRYKIIEKRQSVAFWCNPISGHATLYWYQQILGQGPKLLIQFQNNGVVDDSQLPKDRFSAERLKGVDSTLKIQPAKLEDSAVYLCASSLEGGASGYTFGSGTRLTVV.

A note on this clone: The sequenced fragment ends 3 residues before the CDR3 boundary, so the rest is inferred from the germline J gene. This chain connects TRBV14 to TRBJ2-5; D is perhaps TRBD1 (6 bases). Germline V lookup: CDR1 SGHDN, CDR2 FVKESK. Between the trimmed V and J ends, which lost 8 bases and 1 base, there was a span of 8 bases. The CDR3 contains 12 residues. The CDR3: CASYRVQETQYF. The covered CDR3 bases are TGTGCCAGCTACAGGGTCCAAGAGACC. Full variable domain (missing parts from reference TRBV14 and TRBJ2-5): EAGVTQFPSHSVIEKGQTVTLRCDPISGHDNLYWYRRVMGKEIKFLLHFVKESKQDESGMPNNRFLAERTGGTYSTLKVQPAELEDSGVYFCASYRVQETQYFGPGTRLLVL.

To note about this clone: Read sequence stops 3 residues before the CDR3 end, and the germline J gene provides the missing end. The J gene is TRBJ2-7, the V gene TRBV20-1; 10 bases are a match to TRBD2. V was pared by 2 bases and J by 5 bases, with 12 bases of the junction left unmatched. Germline lookup yields CDR1 DFQATT and CDR2 SNEGSKA (reference sequence). This CDR3 is 16 amino acids long. CDR3 bases read: TGCAGTGCTAGAAGGGTTGAGCGGGAGGGCGTAAACGAG. Protein product: CSARRVEREGVNE. Given in full, the CDR3 is CSARRVEREGVNEQYF.

Worth noting for this clone: The sequenced fragment ends 3 residues before the CDR3 boundary, so the rest is inferred from the germline J gene. This chain uses TRBV7-2 with TRBJ1-4; D is ambiguous. CDR1 is SGHTA, CDR2 FQGNSA, per germline. This CDR3 has 13 amino acids. V lost 0 bases, J lost 6 bases, and 5 bases lay in between. The CDR3 loop reads CASSLAPYEKLFF. The covered CDR3 bases are TGTGCCAGCAGCTTAGCCCCGTATGAAAAA.

The part of the CDR3 DNA that was read is TGTGCCAGCAGCTTTACAGGGGATTCTGAA. This sequence encodes CASSFTGDSE. The CDR3 in its entirety is CASSFTGDSEAFF. V usage is TRBV7-3 and J usage is TRBJ1-1; 7 nucleotides match TRBD1. The read ends 3 residues early relative to the CDR3; the germline J gene fills the gap. Germline assignment: CDR1 SGHTA and CDR2 FQGTGA. The CDR3 is 13 residues long. The junction had 4 bases not matched to a gene; V was cut back by 3 bases and J by 6 bases.

In the case of this clone: Read sequence stops 3 residues before the CDR3 end, and the germline J gene provides the missing end. The sample contains more than one DNA sequence encoding this CDR3. This rearrangement joins TRBV19 to TRBJ1-5; 10 bases agree with TRBD1. The ends lost 4 bases at V and 4 bases at J; junction bases unmatched: 7. This CDR3 region has 16 residues. Germline-derived CDR1 and CDR2 are LNHDA and SQIVND (reference sequence). The part of the CDR3 DNA that was read is TGTGCCAGTAGTACCCAAGACAGGGGGCTGAATCAGCCC. Translated: CASSTQDRGLNQP. The entire CDR3 reads CASSTQDRGLNQPQHF.

The CDR3 DNA, read in part, is TGTGCCAGCAGCTTATACAGAGACAATCAGCCC. Protein product: CASSLYRDNQP. The entire CDR3 protein is CASSLYRDNQPQHF. The chain uses TRBV13 and TRBJ1-5; D is unresolved. The read ends 3 residues before the CDR3 terminus; that terminus is restored from the germline J gene. CDR3 size: 14 residues. V lost 2 bases and J lost 3, with 8 bases in between. CDR1 is PRHDT and CDR2 is FYEKMQ in the germline V gene (reference sequence).

As regards this clone: Coverage ceases 3 residues before the CDR3 finishes, and the germline J gene fills in the end. This chain uses TRBV9 with TRBJ2-5, with TRBD2 matching over 9 bases. This CDR3 is 16 amino acids long. V lost 0 bases and J lost 5; bases outside the gene matches: 8. Per germline, CDR1 SGDLS and CDR2 YYNGEE. The CDR3 spells CASSVGGSGSFETQYF. The sequenced CDR3 bases are TGTGCCAGCAGCGTAGGCGGTAGCGGGAGTTTTGAGACC. The whole variable domain, filled in from reference TRBV9 and TRBJ2-5, reads DSGVTQTPKHLITATGQRVTLRCSPRSGDLSVYWYQQSLDQGLQFLIQYYNGEERAKGNILERFSAQQFPDLHSELNLSSLELGDSALYFCASSVGGSGSFETQYFGPGTRLLVL.

A remark on this clone: From the germline J gene comes the end of the CDR3, since the read stops 3 residues before it. This chain uses TRBV20-1 with TRBJ1-5; TRBD1 matches 8 bases. The CDR3 runs to 14 residues. The ends lost 6 bases at V and 4 bases at J; junction bases unmatched: 8. In germline, CDR1 is DFQATT, CDR2 SNEGSKA (reference sequence). Partial CDR3 DNA: TGCAGTGCCATCAAGGACAGGGAGAATCAGCCC. Amino acids: CSAIKDRENQP. The full-length CDR3 reads as CSAIKDRENQPQHF.

Comments on this clone: Coverage ceases 3 residues before the CDR3 finishes, and the germline J gene fills in the end. The chain combines TRBV7-9 with TRBJ2-7, with 10 bases that match TRBD2. CDR3 size: 15 residues. Germline V gene sequence: CDR1 SEHNR, CDR2 FQNEAQ (reference sequence). After removal of 5 bases from V and 4 bases from J, the junction contained 8 bases not matched to a gene. Partial CDR3 DNA: TGTGCCAGCAGCCATCAGCGGGAGGGCCCGTACGAG. This codes for CASSHQREGPYE. The whole CDR3 region reads CASSHQREGPYEQYF.

Remarks on this clone: The read gets to within 3 residues of the CDR3 end, and the germline J gene fills in the rest. V and J are TRBV20-1 and TRBJ2-1, with D uncertain. The CDR3 loop spans 11 amino acids. V lost 3 bases, J lost 9 bases, and 9 bases lay in between. Per germline, CDR1 DFQATT and CDR2 SNEGSKA (reference sequence). The chain's CDR3 is CSASPSGEQFF. Incomplete CDR3 DNA: TGCAGTGCTAGTCCCTCCGGTGAG.

In the case of this clone: The read terminates 3 residues ahead of where the CDR3 ends, so the germline J gene completes it. The chain employs TRBV19 and TRBJ2-1; 11 bases are a match to TRBD2. The CDR3 totals 15 residues. Germline trimming cut 6 bases from V and 5 bases from J; bases unmatched to any gene: 6. Germline CDR1 reads LNHDA; CDR2 reads SQIVND (reference sequence). Here the CDR3 reads CASSWGTSGNNEQFF. The covered CDR3 bases are TGTGCCAGTAGCTGGGGGACTAGCGGAAACAATGAG.

Notes on this clone: The DNA ends 3 residues before the CDR3 does, and the rest of the CDR3 is filled in from the germline J gene. The rearrangement links TRBV30 to TRBJ1-6, with 7 bases identical to TRBD1. The CDR3 runs 17 residues. CDR1 GTSNPN and CDR2 SVGIG come from the germline V gene (reference sequence). Losses at the gene ends were 6 bases for V and 7 bases for J; bases not matched to a gene: 18. The CDR3 loop is CACRPQTGRGINSPLHF. The CDR3 DNA, read in part, is TGTGCCTGCCGTCCCCAGACAGGGCGAGGGATCAATTCACCC.

Note on this clone: The read finishes 3 residues shy of the CDR3 end, and the germline J gene is used to complete it. V gene TRBV5-1 combines with J gene TRBJ1-4; D unclear. Germline CDR1 reads SGHRS; CDR2 reads YFSETQ. The CDR3 is made up of 16 amino acids. The covered CDR3 bases are TGCGCCAGCAGCTCCTCGGGTGGTACCTATAATTCACCA. Its translation: CASSSSGGTYNSP. The entire CDR3 is CASSSSGGTYNSPLFF.

About this clone itself: The read is 3 residues too short to cover the CDR3 end, so that end is filled in from the germline J gene. V usage is TRBV10-1 and J usage is TRBJ1-6; TRBD1 agrees at 8 bases. With V trimmed by 8 bases and J by 7 bases, 4 bases remained unmatched. The length of the CDR3 is 13 residues. Germline V gives CDR1 WNHNN, CDR2 SYGVQD (reference sequence). The CDR3 is CASRTGRNSPLHF. Incomplete CDR3 DNA: TGCGCCAGCCGGACAGGGAGGAATTCACCC.

With regard to this clone: The read gets to within 3 residues of the CDR3 end, and the germline J gene fills in the rest. The chain carries TRBV6-2 or TRBV6-3 and TRBJ2-3, with D maybe TRBD2 (5 bases). The CDR3 runs 15 residues. CDR1 MNHEY and CDR2 SVGEGT come from the germline V gene. The chain's CDR3 is CASSSITLAGETQYF. CDR3 DNA, as far as it was read: TGTGCCAGCAGTTCCATAACCCTAGCCGGAGAGACG.

Concerning this clone: With the read ending 3 residues before the CDR3 end, the germline J gene is used to fill in that end. The chain recombines TRBV20-1 with TRBJ1-3; D is possibly TRBD1 (6 bases). Germline CDR1 DFQATT, CDR2 SNEGSKA (reference sequence). This CDR3 spans 15 amino acids. V was clipped by 6 bases and J by 2 bases, with 17 bases between them. The part of the CDR3 DNA that was read is TGCAGTGCCAGGGGAGGGAGTATGGCTGGAAACACC. Its protein is CSARGGSMAGNT. The whole CDR3 region reads CSARGGSMAGNTIYF.

As to this clone: The read ends 3 residues before the CDR3 terminus; that terminus is restored from the germline J gene. V and J are TRBV19 and TRBJ2-2, with 13 bases matching TRBD2. There are 14 residues in the CDR3. J was trimmed by 6 bases and V by 6 bases; bases with no gene match: 1. Germline V CDR1 and CDR2: LNHDA, SQIVND (reference sequence). CDR3 sequence reads: CASRGLAGAGELFF. The covered CDR3 bases are TGTGCCAGTAGAGGACTAGCGGGAGCCGGGGAG. The whole variable domain, filled in from reference TRBV19 and TRBJ2-2, reads DGGITQSPKYLFRKEGQNVTLSCEQNLNHDAMYWYRQDPGQGLRLIYYSQIVNDFQKGDIAEGYSVSREKKESFPLTVTSAQKNPTAFYLCASRGLAGAGELFFGEGSRLTVL.

Concerning this clone itself: The CDR3 extends 3 residues past the end of the read, so its final part is completed from the germline J gene. This chain uses TRBV20-1 with TRBJ2-2; 11 bases match TRBD2. V trimming: 3 bases; J trimming: 4 bases; junction bases outside the gene matches: 1. This CDR3 has 14 amino acids. The germline gives CDR1 DFQATT, CDR2 SNEGSKA (reference sequence). Incomplete CDR3 DNA: TGCAGTGCTAGGACTAGCGGGGCCACCGGGGAG. Residues: CSARTSGATGE. The CDR3 in its entirety is CSARTSGATGELFF.

Worth noting for this clone: Read data end 3 residues before the CDR3 end; the end is taken from the germline J gene. The rearrangement joins TRBV6-2 or TRBV6-3 to TRBJ2-3; 10 nucleotides match TRBD2. Germline V gene sequence: CDR1 MNHEY, CDR2 SVGEGT. The CDR3 contains 15 residues. The sequenced part of the CDR3 DNA is TGTGCCAGCGCTCTAGCGGGGGATTTTACGGAGACG. It codes for CASALAGDFTET. In full, the CDR3 reads CASALAGDFTETQYF.

This clone is deemed medium-sized by its frequency. CDR3: CSAYSGGVNTDTQYF. CDR3 DNA, as far as it was read: TGCAGTGCTTATAGCGGGGGGGTAAACACAGATACG. The chain couples TRBV20-1 to TRBJ2-3; TRBD2 aligns across 11 bases. The read terminates 3 residues ahead of where the CDR3 ends, so the germline J gene completes it. This CDR3 region has 15 residues. Losses at the gene ends were 5 bases for V and 2 bases for J; bases not matched to a gene: 6. Germline V gives CDR1 DFQATT, CDR2 SNEGSKA (reference sequence).

In the case of this clone: The DNA ends 3 residues before the CDR3 does, and the rest of the CDR3 is filled in from the germline J gene. The chain carries TRBV20-1 and TRBJ1-2, with D perhaps matching TRBD1 (5 bases). CDR3 length equals 15 residues. Looked up from germline, CDR1 is DFQATT and CDR2 is SNEGSKA (reference sequence). Trimming removed 8 bases at V and 6 bases at J, with 25 bases between. The DNA read from the CDR3 is TGCAGTCCGTTGGAGTTGCAGGGAGTATTTCATGGC. Translation: CSPLELQGVFHG. The full CDR3 protein is CSPLELQGVFHGYTF.

Worth noting for this clone: The missing CDR3 end, 3 residues past where the read stops, is filled in from the germline J gene. The chain couples TRBV20-1 to TRBJ2-7; 10 positions match TRBD2. Germline CDR1 is DFQATT and CDR2 is SNEGSKA (reference sequence). V lost 5 bases to trimming and J lost 3 bases; unmatched junction nucleotides: 13. The length of the CDR3 is 16 residues. CDR3 loop: CSASGFTSGDDYEQYF. CDR3 bases read: TGCAGTGCTTCCGGTTTCACTAGCGGGGACGACTACGAG.

As concerns this clone: The CDR3 extends 3 residues past the end of the read, so its final part is completed from the germline J gene. The V call is TRBV23-1, the J call TRBJ2-7, with D maybe TRBD1 (6 bases). TRBV23-1 falls under the ORF class, with uncertain function. The CDR3 loop spans 17 amino acids. Trimming took 0 bases from V and 3 from J, leaving 18 bases between them. CDR3: CASSQSIPGQRYYEQYF. The sequenced CDR3 bases are TGCGCCAGCAGTCAATCCATCCCCGGACAGCGCTACTACGAG.